The 12 T cell receptor beta chains below were found in one sample sequenced in a study of CD8+CD57+ T cells in acquired aplastic anemia. Before being chosen for sequencing, patients had shown CD8+CD57+ cell expansion by flow cytometry. Template material for TCR beta VDJ and CDR3 profiling consisted of genomic DNA. TCRdb redid the calling of the reads with MiXCR, one entry per CDR3 protein. The sample consists of just over 450,000 distinct CDR3 sequences, around 32% of them appearing once. Sequenced input: sorted CD4+, CD8+, or CD8+CD57+ T cells (not recorded which) from PBMCs. Source of these receptors: a human donor with aplastic anemia.

The chain carries TRBV20-1 and TRBJ2-3; TRBD2 agrees at 12 bases. CDR1 is DFQATT and CDR2 is SNEGSKA in the germline V gene (reference sequence). Germline trimming cut 0 bases from V and 6 bases from J; bases unmatched to any gene: 7. The CDR3 loop spans 16 amino acids. CDR3: CSARDWTSGNLDTQYF. For the CDR3, the DNA is TGCAGTGCTAGAGATTGGACTAGCGGGAATCTGGATACGCAGTATTTT.

This clonotype was counted at least ten times. V usage is TRBV5-6 and J usage is TRBJ2-5; 9 positions match TRBD1. CDR1 and CDR2 from the germline V gene are SGHDT and YYEEEE. The CDR3 has 13 residues. V shed 6 bases, J shed 5 bases, and the junction held 5 bases outside the gene matches. The CDR3 sequence is CASTEDRGETQYF. The DNA of the CDR3 is TGTGCCAGCACCGAGGACAGGGGTGAGACCCAGTACTTC. The variable domain in full, with the rest retrieved from reference TRBV5-6 and TRBJ2-5, is DAGVTQSPTHLIKTRGQQVTLRCSPKSGHDTVSWYQQALGQGPQFIFQYYEEEERQRGNFPDRFSGHQFPNYSSELNVNALLLGDSALYLCASTEDRGETQYFGPGTRLLVL.

Of note for this clonotype: One end of the junction is discordant with germline, which a read error may explain. The chain employs TRBV30 and TRBJ1-6; unclear D gene. This CDR3 comprises 12 residues. The germline V gene has CDR1 GTSNPN and CDR2 SVGIG (reference sequence). The CDR3 reads CAWQVVNSPLHF. The CDR3 DNA is TGTGCCTGGCAGGTTGTTAATTCACCCCTTCACTTT.

This clonotype was detected only a few times. This is likely a read error, given that the CDR3 carries no conserved phenylalanine or tryptophan at its end. V is TRBV20-1 and J is TRBJ1-5; D gene ambiguous. Germline V gene data show CDR1 as DFQATT and CDR2 as SNEGSKA (reference sequence). The ends were cut back, 4 bases at V and 4 bases at J, with 8 bases in the middle. This CDR3 contains 12 residues. The CDR3 loop reads CSANLGNQPQHL. For the CDR3, the DNA is TGCAGTGCTAACCTGGGGAATCAGCCCCAGCATCTT.

This clonotype was observed a few times. The chain carries TRBV15 and TRBJ2-7; TRBD1 matches at 9 bases. V lost 3 bases to trimming and J lost 9 bases; unmatched junction nucleotides: 9. The CDR3 totals 14 residues. Germline assignment: CDR1 LNHNV and CDR2 YYDKDF (reference sequence). The CDR3: CATSRDHGQGRQYF. The CDR3, as DNA: TGTGCCACCAGCAGGGACCATGGACAGGGGCGGCAGTACTTC.

This clonotype was observed many times. J is TRBJ1-2 and V is TRBV10-3, with D possibly matching TRBD1 (6 bases). V was pared by 5 bases and J by 6 bases, with 22 bases between. In germline, CDR1 is ENHRY, CDR2 SYGVKD. This CDR3 is built from 16 residues. The CDR3 DNA reads as TGTGCCATCAGTAATAACCGGGACATAGGTTTCGATGGCTACACCTTC. It codes for CAISNNRDIGFDGYTF.

This clonotype was seen a handful of times. V and J are TRBV20-1 and TRBJ1-3; D is possibly TRBD1 (6 bases). The CDR3 is made up of 14 amino acids. V was cut by 6 bases and J by 0 bases, with 12 bases left in between. Germline loops: CDR1 DFQATT, CDR2 SNEGSKA (reference sequence). CDR3 nucleotides: TGCAGTGCAAACAGGGCCAACTCTGGAAACACCATATATTTT. Its translation is CSANRANSGNTIYF.

This clonotype was seen repeatedly, ten times or more. The chain joins TRBV7-2 to TRBJ1-2, with 7 positions matching TRBD1. Germline V lookup: CDR1 SGHTA, CDR2 FQGNSA. This CDR3 comprises 13 residues. After removal of 5 bases from V and 7 bases from J, the junction contained 7 bases not matched to a gene. CDR3 coding DNA: TGTGCCAGCAGCCGAGGGGGCGGGTCTGGCTACACCTTC. Translation gives CASSRGGGSGYTF.

This clonotype was seen more than once but under ten times. The chain's CDR3 is CASSGGSNGNQPQHF. The CDR3 DNA sequence: TGTGCCAGCAGTGGAGGGTCAAATGGCAATCAGCCCCAGCATTTT. This chain joins TRBV6-1 and TRBJ1-5; no definite D call. This CDR3 spans 15 amino acids. Trimming pared 4 bases from V and 2 bases from J, leaving 12 bases between. Germline lookup yields CDR1 MNHNS and CDR2 SASEGT.

The J gene is TRBJ1-1, the V gene TRBV9; D gene uncertain. Germline V lookup: CDR1 SGDLS, CDR2 YYNGEE. The CDR3 covers 14 residues. V lost 0 bases, J lost 2 bases, and 8 bases lay in between. The CDR3 loop reads CASSVVRANTEAFF. The CDR3 region has the DNA TGTGCCAGCAGCGTAGTTCGAGCTAACACTGAAGCTTTCTTT.

The rearrangement uses TRBV12-3 or TRBV12-4 and TRBJ1-1; D is undetermined. This CDR3 contains 14 residues. V gave up 6 bases and J gave up 4 bases, with 15 bases separating them. The DNA of the CDR3 is TGTGCCAGCAGCTCCCGAGGGAGCAGCACTGAAGCTTTCTTT. Amino acid sequence: CASSSRGSSTEAFF.

With regard to this clonotype: With a much larger clone just one base away, this may be a read error. The chain carries TRBV20-1 and TRBJ1-2; D might be TRBD1 (5 bases). Germline V gene sequence: CDR1 DFQATT, CDR2 SNEGSKA (reference sequence). The CDR3 runs to 12 residues. The CDR3 region is CSAASGRYGHTF. CDR3 bases: TGCAGTGCCGCCTCAGGGCGCTATGGCCACACCTTC.